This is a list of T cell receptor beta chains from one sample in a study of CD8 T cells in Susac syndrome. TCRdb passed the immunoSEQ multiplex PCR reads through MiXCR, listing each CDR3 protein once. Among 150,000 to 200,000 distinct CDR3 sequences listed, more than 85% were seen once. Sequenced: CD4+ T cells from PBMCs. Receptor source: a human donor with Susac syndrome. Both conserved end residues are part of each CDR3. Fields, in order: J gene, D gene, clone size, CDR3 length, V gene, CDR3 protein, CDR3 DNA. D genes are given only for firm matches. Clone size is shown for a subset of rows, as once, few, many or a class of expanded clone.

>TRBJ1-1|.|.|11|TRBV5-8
CASSSLFEAFF
TGTGCCAGCAGCTCTCTATTTGAAGCTTTCTTT
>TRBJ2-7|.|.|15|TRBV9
CASSGRDSQLYEQYF
TGTGCCAGCAGCGGACGGGACTCCCAACTCTACGAGCAGTACTTC
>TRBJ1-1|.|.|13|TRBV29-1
CSGNRVGGTEAFF
TGCAGCGGAAACAGGGTTGGGGGAACTGAAGCTTTCTTT
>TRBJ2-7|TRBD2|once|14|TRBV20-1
CSAPLAGENYEQYF
TGCAGTGCTCCTCTAGCGGGGGAAAACTACGAGCAGTACTTC
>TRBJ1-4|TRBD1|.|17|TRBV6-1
CASSEFVQGISNEKLFF
TGTGCCAGCAGTGAATTTGTACAGGGGATTTCTAATGAAAAACTGTTTTTT
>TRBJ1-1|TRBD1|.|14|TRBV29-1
CSVAPRQGNTEAFF
TGCAGCGTGGCACCAAGACAGGGGAACACTGAAGCTTTCTTT
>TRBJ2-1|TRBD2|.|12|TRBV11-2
CASSGGYNEQFF
TGTGCCTCTAGCGGGGGATACAATGAGCAGTTCTTC
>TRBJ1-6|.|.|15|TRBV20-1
CSATWGGSYNSPLHF
TGCAGTGCTACGTGGGGTGGCTCCTATAATTCACCCCTCCACTTT
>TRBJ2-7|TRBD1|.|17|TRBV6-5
CASSYGTGGAFHYEQYF
TGTGCCAGCAGTTATGGGACAGGGGGCGCTTTTCACTACGAGCAGTACTTC
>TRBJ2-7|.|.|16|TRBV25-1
CASSLRTNGLTDEQYF
TGTGCCAGCTCTCTCAGGACCAACGGTCTAACGGACGAGCAGTACTTC
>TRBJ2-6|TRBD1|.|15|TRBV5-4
CASSSGQPGANVLTF
TGTGCCAGCAGCTCGGGACAGCCCGGGGCCAACGTCCTGACTTTC
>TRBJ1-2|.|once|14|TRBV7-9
CASSLEAGPGGYTF
TGTGCCAGCAGCTTAGAAGCAGGGCCCGGTGGCTACACCTTC
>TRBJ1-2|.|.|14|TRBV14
CASSEGPFNYGYTF
TGTGCCAGCAGCGAGGGCCCCTTTAACTATGGCTACACCTTC
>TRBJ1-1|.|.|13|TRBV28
CASSRGQPPEAFF
TGTGCCAGCAGTCGCGGTCAACCCCCTGAAGCTTTCTTT
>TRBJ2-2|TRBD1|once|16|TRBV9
CASSVVPTGFTGELFF
TGTGCCAGCAGCGTAGTTCCGACAGGGTTCACCGGGGAGCTGTTTTTT
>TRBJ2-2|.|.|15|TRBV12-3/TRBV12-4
CATGSRGSGTGELFF
TGTGCCACCGGCTCTCGTGGGAGTGGGACCGGGGAGCTGTTTTTT
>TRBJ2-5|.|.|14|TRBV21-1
CASSKRQGYRTQYF
TGTGCCAGCAGCAAACGCCAGGGATATCGGACCCAGTACTTC
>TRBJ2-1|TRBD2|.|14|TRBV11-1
CASSQLAGSLEQFF
TGTGCCAGCAGCCAACTAGCGGGATCCCTTGAGCAGTTCTTC
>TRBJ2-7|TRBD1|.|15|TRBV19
CASSPPGTGSSEQYF
TGTGCCAGTAGTCCCCCCGGGACAGGGTCGTCCGAGCAGTACTTC
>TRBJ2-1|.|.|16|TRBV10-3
CAISESTGKFLGEQFF
TGTGCCATCAGTGAGTCCACAGGGAAGTTCTTGGGTGAGCAGTTCTTC
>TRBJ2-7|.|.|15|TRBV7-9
CASSARLGPLDEQYF
TGTGCCAGCAGCGCTCGTTTGGGGCCGCTTGACGAGCAGTACTTC
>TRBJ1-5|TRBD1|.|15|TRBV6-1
CASSERRGLSQPQHF
TGTGCCAGCAGTGAGCGCAGGGGGCTTAGTCAGCCCCAGCATTTT